This T cell receptor beta chain was retrieved from a study of T-cell reconstitution after alpha-beta-depleted transplantation in children. This clonotype was found a few times. A library of TCRbeta sequences, prepared with unique molecular identifiers, was generated. TCRdb called the PCR reads again in MiXCR, with one record for every CDR3 protein. The sample lists about 900,000 distinct CDR3 sequences; around 30% were seen once. This CDR3 comprises 11 residues. Trimming stripped 7 bases from V and 9 bases from J, with 13 bases between. Germline V gene data show CDR1 as DFQATT and CDR2 as SNEGSKA (reference sequence).

The specimen was PBMCs, mostly from graft donor cells, collected 360 days after TCRalphabeta/CD19-depleted stem cell transplant. The chain joins TRBV20-1 to TRBJ2-1; D may be TRBD2 (6 bases). The sequence was obtained from a boy under two years old who had a stem cell transplant for SCID, so the T cells may come from the graft donor. This chain's CDR3 is CSGVPGGEQFF. CDR3 DNA: TGCAGTGGGGTCCCCGGGGGTGAGCAGTTCTTC.